This TCR beta chain stems from a study of technical replicates of blood from a handful of donors. The method was immunoSEQ multiplex PCR; TCRdb's version includes in-frame clones alone and lacks a portion of them. The repertoire consists of 50,000 to 60,000 clones, with roughly 89% occurring once and the leading ten covering around 3.6%. The CDR3 contains 14 residues. V lost 2 bases, J lost 4 bases, and 4 bases stayed unmatched. Germline-derived CDR1 and CDR2 are MNHEY and SVGAGI. The sequenced sample consisted of PBMCs. This rearrangement joins TRBV6-5 to TRBJ1-1; the match to TRBD1 covers 7 bases. The TCR sequence derives from a human donor in good health. Some clones in this sample may be carry-over from other donors' samples. The CDR3 DNA follows: TGTGCCAGCAGTTACGCGACAGGGACCACTGAAGCTTTCTTT. Translation gives CASSYATGTTEAFF.